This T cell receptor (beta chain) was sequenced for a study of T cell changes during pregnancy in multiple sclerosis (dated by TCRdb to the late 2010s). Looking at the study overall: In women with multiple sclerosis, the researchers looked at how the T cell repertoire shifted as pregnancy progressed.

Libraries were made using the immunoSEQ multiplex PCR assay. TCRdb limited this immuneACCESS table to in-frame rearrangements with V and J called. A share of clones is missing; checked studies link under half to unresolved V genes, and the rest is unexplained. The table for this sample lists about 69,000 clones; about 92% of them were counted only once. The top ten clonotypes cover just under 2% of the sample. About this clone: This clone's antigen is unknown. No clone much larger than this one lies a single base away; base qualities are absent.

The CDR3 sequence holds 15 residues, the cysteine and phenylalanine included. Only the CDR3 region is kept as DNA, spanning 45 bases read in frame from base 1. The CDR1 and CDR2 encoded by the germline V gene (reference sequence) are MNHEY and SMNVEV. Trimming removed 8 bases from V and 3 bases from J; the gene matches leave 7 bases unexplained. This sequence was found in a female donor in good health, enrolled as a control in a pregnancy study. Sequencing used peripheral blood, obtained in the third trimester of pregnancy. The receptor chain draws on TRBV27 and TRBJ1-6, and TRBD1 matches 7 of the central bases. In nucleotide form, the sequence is TGTGCCAGCTCCTATTCAGGGGGCTATAATTCACCCCTCCACTTT. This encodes CASSYSGGYNSPLHF.